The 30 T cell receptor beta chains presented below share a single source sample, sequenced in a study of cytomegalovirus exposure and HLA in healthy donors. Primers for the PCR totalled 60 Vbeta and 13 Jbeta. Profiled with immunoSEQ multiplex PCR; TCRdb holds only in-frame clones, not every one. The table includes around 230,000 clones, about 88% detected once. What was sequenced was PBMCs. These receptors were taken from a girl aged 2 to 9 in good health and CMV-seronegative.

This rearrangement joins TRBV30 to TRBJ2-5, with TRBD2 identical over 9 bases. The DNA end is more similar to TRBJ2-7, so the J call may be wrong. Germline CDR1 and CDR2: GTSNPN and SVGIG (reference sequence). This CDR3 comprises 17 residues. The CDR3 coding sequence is TGTGCCTGGAGTAATCTCCTCATAGCGGGAGTGGTCTACGAGCAGTACTTC. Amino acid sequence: CAWSNLLIAGVVYEQYF.

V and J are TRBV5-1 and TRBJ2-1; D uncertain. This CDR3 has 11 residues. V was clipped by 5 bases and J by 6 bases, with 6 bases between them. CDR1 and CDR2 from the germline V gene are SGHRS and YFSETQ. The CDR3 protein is CASSFGNEQFF. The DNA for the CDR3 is TGCGCCAGCAGTTTCGGCAATGAGCAGTTCTTC. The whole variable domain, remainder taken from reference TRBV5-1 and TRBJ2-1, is KAGVTQTPRYLIKTRGQQVTLSCSPISGHRSVSWYQQTPGQGLQFLFEYFSETQRNKGNFPGRFSGRQFSNSRSEMNVSTLELGDSALYLCASSFGNEQFFGPGTRLTVL.

The CDR3 protein is CSVLLDRAAYEQYF. In nucleotides, the CDR3 is TGCAGCGTCCTACTGGACAGGGCGGCCTACGAGCAGTACTTC. The rearrangement joins TRBV29-1 to TRBJ2-7; 8 nucleotides match TRBD1. After removal of 6 bases from V and 2 bases from J, the junction contained 9 bases not matched to a gene. From germline, CDR1 is SQVTM and CDR2 ANQGSEA. The CDR3 spans 14 residues.

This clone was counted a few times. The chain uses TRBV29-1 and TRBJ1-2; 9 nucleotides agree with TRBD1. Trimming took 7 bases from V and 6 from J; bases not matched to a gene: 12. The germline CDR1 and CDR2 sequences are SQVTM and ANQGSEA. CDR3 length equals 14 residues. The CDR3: CSAAGTGQRDGYTF. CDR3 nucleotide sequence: TGCAGCGCCGCCGGGACAGGGCAGCGAGATGGCTACACCTTC.

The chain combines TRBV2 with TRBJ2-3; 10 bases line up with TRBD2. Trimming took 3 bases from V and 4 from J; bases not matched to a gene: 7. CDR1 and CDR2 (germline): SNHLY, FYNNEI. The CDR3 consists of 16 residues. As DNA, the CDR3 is TGTGCCAGCAGTGAGCTAGCGGGAGCGGTCTCAGATACGCAGTATTTT. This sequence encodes CASSELAGAVSDTQYF.

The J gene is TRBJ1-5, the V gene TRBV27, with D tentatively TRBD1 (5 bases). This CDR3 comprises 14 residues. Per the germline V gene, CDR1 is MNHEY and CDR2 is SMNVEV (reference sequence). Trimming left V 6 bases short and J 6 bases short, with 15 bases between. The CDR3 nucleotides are TGTGCCAGCAGCCAGCGGGGGAACAGTCAGCCCCAGCATTTT. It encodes CASSQRGNSQPQHF.

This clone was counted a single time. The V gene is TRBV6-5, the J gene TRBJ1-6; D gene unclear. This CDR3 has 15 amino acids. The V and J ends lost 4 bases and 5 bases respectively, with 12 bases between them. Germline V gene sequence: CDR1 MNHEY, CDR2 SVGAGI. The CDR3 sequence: CASSSPQQDNSPLHF. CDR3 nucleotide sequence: TGTGCCAGCAGTTCCCCGCAGCAGGATAATTCACCCCTCCACTTT.

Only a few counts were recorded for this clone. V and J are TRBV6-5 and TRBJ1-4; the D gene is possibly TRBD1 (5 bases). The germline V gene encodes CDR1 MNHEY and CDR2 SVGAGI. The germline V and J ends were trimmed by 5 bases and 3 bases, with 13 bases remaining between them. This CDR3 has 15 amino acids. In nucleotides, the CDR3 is TGTGCCAGCAGTAACCAGGGTATAGCTAATGAAAAACTGTTTTTT. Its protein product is CASSNQGIANEKLFF.

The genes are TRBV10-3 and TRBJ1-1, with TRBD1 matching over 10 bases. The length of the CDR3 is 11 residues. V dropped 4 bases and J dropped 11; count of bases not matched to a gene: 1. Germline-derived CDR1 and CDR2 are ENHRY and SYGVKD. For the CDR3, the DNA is TGTGCCATCAGTGGGGGACAGGGGGCTTTCTTT. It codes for CAISGGQGAFF.

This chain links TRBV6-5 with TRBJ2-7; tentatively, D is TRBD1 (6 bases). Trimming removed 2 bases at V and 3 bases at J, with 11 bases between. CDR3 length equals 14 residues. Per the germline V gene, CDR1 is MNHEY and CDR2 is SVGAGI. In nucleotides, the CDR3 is TGTGCCAGCAGTTACAAACAGGGAAACTACGAGCAGTACTTC. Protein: CASSYKQGNYEQYF.

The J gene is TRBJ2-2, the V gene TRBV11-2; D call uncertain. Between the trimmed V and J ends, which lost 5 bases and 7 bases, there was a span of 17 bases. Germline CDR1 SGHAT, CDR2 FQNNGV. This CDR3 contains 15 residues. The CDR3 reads CASSRSNSLLGELFF. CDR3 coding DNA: TGTGCCAGCAGCCGTTCTAATAGCCTGCTCGGGGAGCTGTTTTTT.

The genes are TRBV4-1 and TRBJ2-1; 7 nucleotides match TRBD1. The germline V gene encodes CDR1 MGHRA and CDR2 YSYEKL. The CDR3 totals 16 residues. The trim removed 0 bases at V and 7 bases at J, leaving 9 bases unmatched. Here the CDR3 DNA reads TGCGCCAGCAGCCAAGATCTATTAGGGGGCTGGAATGAGCAGTTCTTC. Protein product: CASSQDLLGGWNEQFF.

CDR3 coding DNA: TGTGCCATCAGTGTTGGCAGGGGGGAAGATACGCAGTATTTT. As protein: CAISVGRGEDTQYF. The V gene is TRBV10-3, the J gene TRBJ2-3; maybe TRBD1 (7 bases). CDR3 size: 14 residues. Germline V gives CDR1 ENHRY, CDR2 SYGVKD. V was cut by 4 bases and J by 5 bases, with 13 bases left in between.

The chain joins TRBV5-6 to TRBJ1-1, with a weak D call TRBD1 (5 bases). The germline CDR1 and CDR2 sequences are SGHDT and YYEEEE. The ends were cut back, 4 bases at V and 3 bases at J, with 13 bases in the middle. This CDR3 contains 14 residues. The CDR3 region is CASSPRGVDTEAFF. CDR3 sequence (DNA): TGTGCCAGCAGCCCCCGGGGGGTCGACACTGAAGCTTTCTTT.

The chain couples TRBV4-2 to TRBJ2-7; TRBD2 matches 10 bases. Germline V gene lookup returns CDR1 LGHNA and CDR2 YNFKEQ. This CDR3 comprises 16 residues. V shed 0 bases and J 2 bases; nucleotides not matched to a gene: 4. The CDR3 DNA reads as TGTGCCAGCAGCCAAGAGGGCGGGACTAGCGCCTACGAGCAGTACTTC. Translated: CASSQEGGTSAYEQYF.

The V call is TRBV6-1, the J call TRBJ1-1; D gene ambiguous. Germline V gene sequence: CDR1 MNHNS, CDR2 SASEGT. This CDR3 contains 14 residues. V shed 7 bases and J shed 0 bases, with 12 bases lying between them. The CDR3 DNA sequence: TGTGCCAGCAACCAAGTAACGGTGAACACTGAAGCTTTCTTT. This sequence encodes CASNQVTVNTEAFF.

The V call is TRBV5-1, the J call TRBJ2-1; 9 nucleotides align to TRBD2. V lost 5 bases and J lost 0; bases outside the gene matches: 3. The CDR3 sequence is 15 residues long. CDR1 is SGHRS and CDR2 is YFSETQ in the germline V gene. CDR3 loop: CASSLAGASYNEQFF. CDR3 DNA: TGCGCCAGCAGTTTAGCGGGAGCCTCCTACAATGAGCAGTTCTTC.

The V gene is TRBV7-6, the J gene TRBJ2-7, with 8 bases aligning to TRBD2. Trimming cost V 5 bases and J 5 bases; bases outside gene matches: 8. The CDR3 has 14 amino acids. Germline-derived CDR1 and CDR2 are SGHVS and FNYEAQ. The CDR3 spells CASSKRGPADEQYF. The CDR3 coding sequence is TGTGCCAGCAGCAAGCGGGGGCCCGCAGACGAGCAGTACTTC.

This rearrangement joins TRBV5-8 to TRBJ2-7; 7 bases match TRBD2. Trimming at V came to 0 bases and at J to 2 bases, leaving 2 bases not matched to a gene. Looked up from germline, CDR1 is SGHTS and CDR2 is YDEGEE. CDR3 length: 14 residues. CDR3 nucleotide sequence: TGTGCCAGCAGCTTGGAAGGGACTACCTACGAGCAGTACTTC. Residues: CASSLEGTTYEQYF. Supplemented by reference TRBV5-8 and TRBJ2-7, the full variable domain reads EAGVTQSPTHLIKTRGQQATLRCSPISGHTSVYWYQQALGLGLQFLLWYDEGEERNRGNFPPRFSGRQFPNYSSELNVNALELEDSALYLCASSLEGTTYEQYFGPGTRLTVT.

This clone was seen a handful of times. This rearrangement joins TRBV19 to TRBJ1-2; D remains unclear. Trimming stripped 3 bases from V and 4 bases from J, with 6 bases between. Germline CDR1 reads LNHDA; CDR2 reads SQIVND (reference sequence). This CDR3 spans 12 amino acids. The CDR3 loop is CASSISSYGYTF. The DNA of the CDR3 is TGTGCCAGTAGTATTTCCAGCTATGGCTACACCTTC.

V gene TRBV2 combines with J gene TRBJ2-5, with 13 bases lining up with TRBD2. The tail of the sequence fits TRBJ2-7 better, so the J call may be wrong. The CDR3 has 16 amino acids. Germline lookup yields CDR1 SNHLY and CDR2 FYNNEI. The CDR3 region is CASSVLGLAGDYEQYF. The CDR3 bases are TGTGCCAGCAGTGTTTTAGGACTAGCGGGGGACTACGAGCAGTACTTC.

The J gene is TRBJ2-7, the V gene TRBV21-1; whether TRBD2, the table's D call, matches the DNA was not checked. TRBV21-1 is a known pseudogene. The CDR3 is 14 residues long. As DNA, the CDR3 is TGTGCCAGCAGTAGTAGGGCGGGGCTCTACGAGCAGTACTTC. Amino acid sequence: CASSSRAGLYEQYF.

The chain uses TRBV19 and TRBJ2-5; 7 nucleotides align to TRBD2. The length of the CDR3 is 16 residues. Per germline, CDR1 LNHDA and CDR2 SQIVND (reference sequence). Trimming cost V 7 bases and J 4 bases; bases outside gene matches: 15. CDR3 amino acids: CASTLSSGGSPETQYF. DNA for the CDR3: TGTGCCAGTACCCTATCTAGCGGCGGGAGCCCAGAGACCCAGTACTTC.

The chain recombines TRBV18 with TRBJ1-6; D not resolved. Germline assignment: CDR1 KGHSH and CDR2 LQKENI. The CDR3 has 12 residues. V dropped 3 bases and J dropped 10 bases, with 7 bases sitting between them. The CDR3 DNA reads TGTGCCAGCTCACCGCGAGGATCACCCCTCCACTTT. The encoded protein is CASSPRGSPLHF. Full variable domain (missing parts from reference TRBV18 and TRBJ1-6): NAGVMQNPRHLVRRRGQEARLRCSPMKGHSHVYWYRQLPEEGLKFMVYLQKENIIDESGMPKERFSAEFPKEGPSILRIQQVVRGDSAAYFCASSPRGSPLHFGNGTRLTVT.

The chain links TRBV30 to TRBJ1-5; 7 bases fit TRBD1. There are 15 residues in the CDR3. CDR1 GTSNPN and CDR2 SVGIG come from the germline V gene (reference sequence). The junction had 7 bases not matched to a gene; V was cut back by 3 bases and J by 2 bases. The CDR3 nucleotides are TGTGCCTGGAGAGTTAAGGGGGCCGGCAATCAGCCCCAGCATTTT. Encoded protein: CAWRVKGAGNQPQHF.

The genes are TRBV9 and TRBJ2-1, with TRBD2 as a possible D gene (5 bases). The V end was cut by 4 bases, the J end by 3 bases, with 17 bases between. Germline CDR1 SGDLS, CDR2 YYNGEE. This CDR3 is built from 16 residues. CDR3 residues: CASSPPEAGRYNEQFF. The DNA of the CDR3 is TGTGCCAGCAGCCCCCCTGAGGCGGGCCGCTACAATGAGCAGTTCTTC.

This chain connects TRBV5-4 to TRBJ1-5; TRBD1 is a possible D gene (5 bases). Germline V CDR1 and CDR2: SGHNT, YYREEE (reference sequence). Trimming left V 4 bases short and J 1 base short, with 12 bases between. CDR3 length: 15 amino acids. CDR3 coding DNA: TGTGCCAGCAGCCTCAATCCAGGGAGCAATCAGCCCCAGCATTTT. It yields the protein CASSLNPGSNQPQHF.

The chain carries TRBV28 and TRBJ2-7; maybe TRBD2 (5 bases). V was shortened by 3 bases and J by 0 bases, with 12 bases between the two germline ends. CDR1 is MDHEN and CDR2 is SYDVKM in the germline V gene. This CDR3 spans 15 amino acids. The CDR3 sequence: CASSFDYLSSYEQYF. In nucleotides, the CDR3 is TGTGCCAGCAGTTTTGACTACCTAAGCTCCTACGAGCAGTACTTC.

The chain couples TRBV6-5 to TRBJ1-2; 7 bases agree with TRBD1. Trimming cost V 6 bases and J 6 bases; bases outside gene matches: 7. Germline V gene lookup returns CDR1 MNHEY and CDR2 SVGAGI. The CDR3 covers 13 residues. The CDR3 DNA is TGTGCCAGCAGCTCCCGGGACAGTCATGGCTACACCTTC. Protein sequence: CASSSRDSHGYTF.

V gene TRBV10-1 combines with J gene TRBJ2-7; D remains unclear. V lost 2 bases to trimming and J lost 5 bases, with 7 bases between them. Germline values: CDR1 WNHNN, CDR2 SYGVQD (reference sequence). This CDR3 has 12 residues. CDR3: CASSEASHEQYF. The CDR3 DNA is TGCGCCAGCAGTGAGGCAAGCCACGAGCAGTACTTC.